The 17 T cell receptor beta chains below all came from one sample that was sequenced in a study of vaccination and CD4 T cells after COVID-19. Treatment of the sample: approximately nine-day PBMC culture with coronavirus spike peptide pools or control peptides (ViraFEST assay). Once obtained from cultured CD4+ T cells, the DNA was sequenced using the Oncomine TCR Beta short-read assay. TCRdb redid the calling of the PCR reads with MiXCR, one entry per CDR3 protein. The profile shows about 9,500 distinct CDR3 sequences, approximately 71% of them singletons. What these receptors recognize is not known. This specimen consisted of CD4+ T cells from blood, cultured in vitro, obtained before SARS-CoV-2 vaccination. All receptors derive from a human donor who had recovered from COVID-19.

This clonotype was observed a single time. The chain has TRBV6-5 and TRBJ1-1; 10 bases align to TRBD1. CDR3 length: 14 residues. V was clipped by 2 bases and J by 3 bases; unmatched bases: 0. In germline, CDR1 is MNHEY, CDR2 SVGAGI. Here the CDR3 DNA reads TGTGCCAGCAGTTACGGGACAGGGGACACTGAAGCTTTCTTT. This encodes CASSYGTGDTEAFF.

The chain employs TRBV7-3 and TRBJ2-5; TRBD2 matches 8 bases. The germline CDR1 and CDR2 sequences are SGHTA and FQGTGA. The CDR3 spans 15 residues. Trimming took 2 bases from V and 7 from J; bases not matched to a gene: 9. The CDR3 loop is CASSLGQRGRGTQYF. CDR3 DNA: TGTGCCAGCAGCTTAGGGCAGCGGGGGAGGGGGACCCAGTACTTC.

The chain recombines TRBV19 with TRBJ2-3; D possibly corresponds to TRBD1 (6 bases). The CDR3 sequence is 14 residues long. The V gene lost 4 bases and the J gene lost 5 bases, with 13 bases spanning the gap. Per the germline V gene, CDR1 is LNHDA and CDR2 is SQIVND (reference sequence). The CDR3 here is CASSRQGQRDTQYF. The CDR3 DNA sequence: TGTGCCAGTAGTAGGCAGGGACAAAGAGATACGCAGTATTTT.

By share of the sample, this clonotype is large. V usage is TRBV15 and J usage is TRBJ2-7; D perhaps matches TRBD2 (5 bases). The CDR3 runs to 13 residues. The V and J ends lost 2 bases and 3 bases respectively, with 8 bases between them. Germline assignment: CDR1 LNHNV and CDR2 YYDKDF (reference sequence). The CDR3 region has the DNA TGTGCCACCAGCAGACTTGGAGGCTACGAGCAGTACTTC. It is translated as CATSRLGGYEQYF.

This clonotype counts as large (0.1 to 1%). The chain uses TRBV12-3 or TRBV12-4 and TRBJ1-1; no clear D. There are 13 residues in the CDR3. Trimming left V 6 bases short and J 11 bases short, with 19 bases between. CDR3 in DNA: TGTGCCAGCAGCTTCCTACAAGGAGGGAGGGCTTTCTTT. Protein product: CASSFLQGGRAFF.

CDR3 in DNA: TGTGCCAGCAGTTTAGAGGACAGGTTCGGTCAGCCCCAGCATTTT. Encoded protein: CASSLEDRFGQPQHF. The rearrangement joins TRBV12-3 or TRBV12-4 to TRBJ1-5; 7 nucleotides agree with TRBD1. CDR3 size: 15 residues. V lost 1 base to trimming and J lost 6 bases; unmatched junction nucleotides: 6.

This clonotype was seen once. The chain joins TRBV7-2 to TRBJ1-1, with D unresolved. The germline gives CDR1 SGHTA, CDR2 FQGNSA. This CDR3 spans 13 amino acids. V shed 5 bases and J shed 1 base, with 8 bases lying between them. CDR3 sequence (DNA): TGTGCCAGCAGCATCAGCTCGAACACTGAAGCTTTCTTT. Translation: CASSISSNTEAFF.

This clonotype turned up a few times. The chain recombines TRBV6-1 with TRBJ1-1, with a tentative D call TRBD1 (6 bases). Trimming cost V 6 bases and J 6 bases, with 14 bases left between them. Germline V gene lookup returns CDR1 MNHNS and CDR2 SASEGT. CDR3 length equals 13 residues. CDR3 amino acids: CASREQGRAEAFF. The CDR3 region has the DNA TGTGCCAGCAGAGAACAGGGAAGGGCTGAAGCTTTCTTT.

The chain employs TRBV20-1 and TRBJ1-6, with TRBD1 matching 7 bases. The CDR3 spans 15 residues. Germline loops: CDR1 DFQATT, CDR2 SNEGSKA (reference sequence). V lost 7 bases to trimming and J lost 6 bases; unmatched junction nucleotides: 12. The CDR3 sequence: CSGKEGTAFNSPLHF. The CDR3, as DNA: TGCAGTGGCAAAGAGGGGACAGCTTTTAATTCACCCCTCCACTTT.

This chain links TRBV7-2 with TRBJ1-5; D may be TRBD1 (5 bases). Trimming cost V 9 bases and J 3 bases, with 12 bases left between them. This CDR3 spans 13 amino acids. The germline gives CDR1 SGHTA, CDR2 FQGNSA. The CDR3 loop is CASSTAFNQPQHF. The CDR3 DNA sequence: TGTGCCAGTTCGACAGCTTTCAATCAGCCCCAGCATTTT.

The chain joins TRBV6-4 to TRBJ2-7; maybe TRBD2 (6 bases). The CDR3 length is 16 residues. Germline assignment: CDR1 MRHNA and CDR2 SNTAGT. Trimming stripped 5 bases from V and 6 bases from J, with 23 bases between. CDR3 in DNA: TGTGCCAGCAGTTACCCCCCGTACGGGGGAGGAAGCGAGCAGTACTTC. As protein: CASSYPPYGGGSEQYF.

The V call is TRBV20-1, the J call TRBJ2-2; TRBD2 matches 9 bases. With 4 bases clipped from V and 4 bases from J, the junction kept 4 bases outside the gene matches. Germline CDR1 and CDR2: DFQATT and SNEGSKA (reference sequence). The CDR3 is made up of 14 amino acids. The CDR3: CSAINSGGTGELFF. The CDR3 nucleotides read TGCAGTGCTATTAATAGCGGGGGCACCGGGGAGCTGTTTTTT.

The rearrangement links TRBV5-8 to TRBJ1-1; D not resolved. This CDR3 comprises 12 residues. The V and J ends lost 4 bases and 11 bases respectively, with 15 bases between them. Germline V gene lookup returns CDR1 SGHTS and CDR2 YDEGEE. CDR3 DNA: TGTGCCAGCAGCCTAGACCTTCTAACGGCTTTCTTT. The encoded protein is CASSLDLLTAFF. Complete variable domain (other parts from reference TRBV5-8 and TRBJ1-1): EAGVTQSPTHLIKTRGQQATLRCSPISGHTSVYWYQQALGLGLQFLLWYDEGEERNRGNFPPRFSGRQFPNYSSELNVNALELEDSALYLCASSLDLLTAFFGQGTRLTVV.

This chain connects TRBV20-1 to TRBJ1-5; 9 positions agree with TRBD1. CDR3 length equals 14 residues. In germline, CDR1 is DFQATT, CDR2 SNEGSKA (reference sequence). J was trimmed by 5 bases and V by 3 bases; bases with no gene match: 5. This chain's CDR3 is CSARHGTGYQPQHF. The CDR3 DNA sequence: TGCAGTGCTAGGCATGGGACAGGGTATCAGCCCCAGCATTTT.

CDR3 sequence (DNA): TGTGCCAGCAGTGTTCTCTCGGGGTACGAGCAGTACTTC. It is translated as CASSVLSGYEQYF. The rearrangement uses TRBV2 and TRBJ2-7; TRBD2 is a possible D gene (5 bases). Germline CDR1 reads SNHLY; CDR2 reads FYNNEI. This CDR3 is built from 13 residues. Between the trimmed V and J ends, which lost 4 bases and 4 bases, there was a span of 11 bases.

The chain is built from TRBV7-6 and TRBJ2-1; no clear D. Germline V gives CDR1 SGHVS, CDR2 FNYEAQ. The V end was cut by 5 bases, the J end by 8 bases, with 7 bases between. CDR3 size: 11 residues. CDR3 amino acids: CASSAKDEQFF. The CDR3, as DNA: TGTGCCAGCAGCGCTAAGGATGAGCAGTTCTTC.

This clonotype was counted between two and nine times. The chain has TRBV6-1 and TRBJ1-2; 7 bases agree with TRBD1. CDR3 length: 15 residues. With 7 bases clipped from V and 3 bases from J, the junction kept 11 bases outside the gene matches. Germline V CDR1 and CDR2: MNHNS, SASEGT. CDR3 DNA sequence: TGTGCCAGCACCCGGACAGGAAGAATTGACTATGGCTACACCTTC. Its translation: CASTRTGRIDYGYTF.